This TCR beta chain appears in the sequencing data of a study of CD8+CD57+ T cells in acquired aplastic anemia (dated by TCRdb to 2016 to 2019). Some background on the complete study: Extracted DNA from sorted CD4+ and CD8+ cells averaged around 3.2 ug, ranging from about 0.17 to 30 ug. A CD8+CD57+ expansion meant a frequency higher than the mean frequency seen in healthy subjects. What the study reported, not specific to this receptor: Fewer than 35 CD8+ CDR3 sequences were found to be shared between patients and controls, but these sequences appeared to be highly expressed in patients and within the immunodominant clones of the patients. Between patients and healthy controls, no significant difference in CD8+ Simpson's diversity was found (P=0.060).

The germline ends are 7 bases apart after V is trimmed by 1 base and J by 0 bases. Sequences SGHDN (CDR1) and FVKESK (CDR2) are obtained from the germline V gene. From cysteine to phenylalanine, the CDR3 is 15 amino acids long. Left in the record is the CDR3 DNA by itself, 45 bases read in frame from the first base. The patients picked for sequencing were ones in whom flow cytometry had shown an expansion of CD8+CD57+ cells. Every patient had a diagnosis of severe acquired aplastic anemia based on International Study of Aplastic Anemia and Agranulocytosis and Camitta criteria. Patients had received no therapy at the time of blood sampling. In this study, sorted CD4+ and CD8+ T cells from the blood of healthy subjects and of severe aplastic anemia patients had their TCR repertoires deep-sequenced. Patients were enrolled in the USA under clinicaltrials.gov protocols 00001620, 01623167, 00001397, 00071045, 00081523 and 00961064. Ficoll-Paque density gradient centrifugation was used to isolate peripheral blood mononuclear cells. Before DNA extraction, CD4+ and CD8+ T cells were sorted by FACS or by magnetic beads.

This clonotype has at least ten counts. The antigen it binds to is not known. It has no much larger one-base neighbor in the sample; base qualities were not kept. Profiling of TCR beta VDJ combinations and CDR3 sequences used genomic DNA as the template. An Illumina HiSeq 2000 was the platform used for TCR repertoire sequencing. The study's own analysis went as follows. TRBV/TRBJ rearrangement plots, CDR3 size and DJ length profiles, and Simpson's diversity index were used to assess repertoires. The immunodominant clone was defined as the most abundant DNA sequence in deep sequencing data. CDR3 amino acid sequences were screened for sharing across subjects and were compared with published repertoires and the VDJdb database. The public reads were reprocessed in TCRdb via fastp at Q25 and MiXCR, keeping in-frame beta chains. One record per CDR3 amino acid sequence lists the most common genes and DNA. The V and J calls were not made by the authors but by TCRdb's processing. The sample table holds hundreds of thousands of distinct CDR3 sequences, of which roughly 61% were seen once. The top ten clonotypes cover under 1.5% of the sample.

Rearrangement joined TRBV14 to TRBJ2-1, with the D gene not confidently named. This clonotype originated in a human donor with aplastic anemia. The sequenced sample consisted of sorted CD4+, CD8+, or CD8+CD57+ T cells (not recorded which) from PBMCs. The DNA is as follows: TGTGCCAGCAGCCAAGGGGCTAGCTCCTACAATGAGCAGTTCTTC. Translation gives CASSQGASSYNEQFF.